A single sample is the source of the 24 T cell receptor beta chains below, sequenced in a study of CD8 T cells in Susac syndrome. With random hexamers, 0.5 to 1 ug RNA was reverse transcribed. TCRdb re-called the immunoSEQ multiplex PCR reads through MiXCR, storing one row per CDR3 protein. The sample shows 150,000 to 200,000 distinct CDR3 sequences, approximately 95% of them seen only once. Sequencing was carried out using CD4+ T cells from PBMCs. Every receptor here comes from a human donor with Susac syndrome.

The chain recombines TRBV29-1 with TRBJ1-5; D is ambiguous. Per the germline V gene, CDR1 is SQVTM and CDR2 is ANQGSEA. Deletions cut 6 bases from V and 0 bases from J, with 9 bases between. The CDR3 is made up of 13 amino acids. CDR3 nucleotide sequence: TGCAGCGTCAGAGACGGTAGCAATCAGCCCCAGCATTTT. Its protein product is CSVRDGSNQPQHF. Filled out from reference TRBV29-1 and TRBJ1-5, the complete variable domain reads SAVISQKPSRDICQRGTSLTIQCQVDSQVTMMFWYRQQPGQSLTLIATANQGSEATYESGFVIDKFPISRPNLTFSTLTVSNMSPEDSSIYLCSVRDGSNQPQHFGDGTRLSIL.

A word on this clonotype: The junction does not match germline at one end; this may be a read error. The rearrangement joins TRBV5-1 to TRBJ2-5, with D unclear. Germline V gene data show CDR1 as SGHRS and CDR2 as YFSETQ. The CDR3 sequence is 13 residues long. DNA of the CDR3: TGTGCCAGCAGCTTAGGCCTCCAAGAGACCCAGTACTTC. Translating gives CASSLGLQETQYF.

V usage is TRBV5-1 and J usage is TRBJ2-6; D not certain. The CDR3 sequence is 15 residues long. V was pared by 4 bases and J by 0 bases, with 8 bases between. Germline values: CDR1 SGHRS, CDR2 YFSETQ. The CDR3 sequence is CASSDLSSGANVLTF. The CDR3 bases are TGCGCCAGCAGCGATCTAAGCTCTGGGGCCAACGTCCTGACTTTC.

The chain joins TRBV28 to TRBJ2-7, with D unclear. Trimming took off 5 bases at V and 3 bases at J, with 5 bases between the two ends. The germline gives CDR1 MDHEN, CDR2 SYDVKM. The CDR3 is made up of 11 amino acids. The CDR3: CASSLFYEQYF. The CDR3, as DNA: TGTGCCAGCAGTCTATTCTACGAGCAGTACTTC.

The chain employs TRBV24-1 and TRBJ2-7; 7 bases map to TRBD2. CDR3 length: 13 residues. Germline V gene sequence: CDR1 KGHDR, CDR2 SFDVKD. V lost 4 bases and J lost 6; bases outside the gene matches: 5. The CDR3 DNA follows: TGTGCCACCAGTGACTCCAGCGGGATCGAGCAGTACTTC. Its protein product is CATSDSSGIEQYF.

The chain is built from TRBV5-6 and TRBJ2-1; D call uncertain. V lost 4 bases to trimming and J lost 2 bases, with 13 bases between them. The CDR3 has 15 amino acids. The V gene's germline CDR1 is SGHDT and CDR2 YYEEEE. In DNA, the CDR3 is TGTGCCAGCAGCGCGGACCCGAGTGCCTACAATGAGCAGTTCTTC. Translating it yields CASSADPSAYNEQFF.

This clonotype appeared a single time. CDR3 DNA sequence: TGTGCCAGCAGCCCCTGGGGGTTTAAACGCGGAAACATTCAGTACTTC. Residues: CASSPWGFKRGNIQYF. This chain links TRBV3-1 with TRBJ2-4; perhaps D is TRBD1 or TRBD2 (5 bases each). Trimming took 4 bases from V and 6 from J, leaving 19 bases between them. The CDR3 contains 16 residues. Germline V gives CDR1 LGHDT, CDR2 YNNKEL (reference sequence).

The CDR3 DNA follows: TGTGCCATCGCGACAGGGGTATCCTACGAGCAGTACTTC. Protein product: CAIATGVSYEQYF. The V gene is TRBV10-3, the J gene TRBJ2-7, with 8 bases fitting TRBD1. The junction had 4 bases not matched to a gene; V was cut back by 8 bases and J by 1 base. The CDR3 extends over 13 amino acids. The germline CDR1 and CDR2 sequences are ENHRY and SYGVKD.

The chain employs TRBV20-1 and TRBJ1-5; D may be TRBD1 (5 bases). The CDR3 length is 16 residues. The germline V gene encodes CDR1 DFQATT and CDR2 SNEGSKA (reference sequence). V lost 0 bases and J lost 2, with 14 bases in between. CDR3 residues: CSARDPILGGNQPQHF. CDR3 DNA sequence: TGCAGTGCTAGAGACCCCATTTTGGGGGGCAATCAGCCCCAGCATTTT.

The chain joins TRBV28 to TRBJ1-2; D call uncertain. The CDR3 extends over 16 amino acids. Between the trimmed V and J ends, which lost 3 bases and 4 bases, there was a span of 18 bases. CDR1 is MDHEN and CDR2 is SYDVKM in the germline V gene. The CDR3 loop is CASSFPGKGGGYGYTF. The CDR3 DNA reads TGTGCCAGCAGTTTCCCGGGAAAGGGAGGTGGCTATGGCTACACCTTC.

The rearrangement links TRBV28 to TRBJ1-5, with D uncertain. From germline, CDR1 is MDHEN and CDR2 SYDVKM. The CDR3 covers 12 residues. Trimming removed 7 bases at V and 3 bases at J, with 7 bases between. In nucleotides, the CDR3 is TGTGCCAGCACGAGGGTCAATCAGCCCCAGCATTTT. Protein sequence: CASTRVNQPQHF. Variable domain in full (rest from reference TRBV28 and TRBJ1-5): DVKVTQSSRYLVKRTGEKVFLECVQDMDHENMFWYRQDPGLGLRLIYFSYDVKMKEKGDIPEGYSVSREKKERFSLILESASTNQTSMYLCASTRVNQPQHFGDGTRLSIL.

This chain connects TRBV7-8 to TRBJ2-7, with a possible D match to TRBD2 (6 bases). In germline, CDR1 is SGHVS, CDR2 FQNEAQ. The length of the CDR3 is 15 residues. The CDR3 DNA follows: TGTGCCAGCAGCATAGCGGCACGCGGAGGTTACGAGCAGTACGTC. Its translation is CASSIAARGGYEQYV.

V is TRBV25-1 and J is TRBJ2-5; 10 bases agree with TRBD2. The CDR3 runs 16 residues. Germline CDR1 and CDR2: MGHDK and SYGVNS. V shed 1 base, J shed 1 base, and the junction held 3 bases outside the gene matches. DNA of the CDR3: TGTGCCAGCAGTGAATTCGGACTAGCGGTCCAAGAGACCCAGTACTTC. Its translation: CASSEFGLAVQETQYF.

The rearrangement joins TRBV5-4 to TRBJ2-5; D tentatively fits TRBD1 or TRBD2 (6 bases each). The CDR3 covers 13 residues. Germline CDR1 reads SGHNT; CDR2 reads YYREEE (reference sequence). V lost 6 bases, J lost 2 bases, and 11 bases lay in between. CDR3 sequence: CASNRGVQETQYF. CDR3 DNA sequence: TGTGCCAGCAATAGGGGGGTTCAAGAGACCCAGTACTTC.

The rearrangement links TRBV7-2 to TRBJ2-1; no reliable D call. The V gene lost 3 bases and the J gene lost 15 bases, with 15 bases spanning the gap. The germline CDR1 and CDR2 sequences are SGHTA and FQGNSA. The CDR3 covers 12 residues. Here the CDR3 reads CASSFSSTKRFF. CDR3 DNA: TGTGCCAGCAGCTTTTCCTCCACGAAAAGGTTCTTC.

As DNA, the CDR3 is TGTGCCAGCAGCCAAAGTCGACTGGGGACTAGCGGGAGTATCAGTGAGCAGTTCTTC. It codes for CASSQSRLGTSGSISEQFF. V and J are TRBV3-1 and TRBJ2-1; 14 bases agree with TRBD2. This CDR3 is built from 19 residues. J gave up 9 bases and V 2 bases, and 15 bases lay outside the gene matches. In germline, CDR1 is LGHDT, CDR2 YNNKEL (reference sequence).

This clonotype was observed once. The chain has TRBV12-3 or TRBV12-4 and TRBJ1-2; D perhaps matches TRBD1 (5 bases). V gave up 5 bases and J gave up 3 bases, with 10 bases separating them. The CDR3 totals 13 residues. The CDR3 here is CASSRREDYGYTF. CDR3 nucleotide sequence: TGTGCCAGCAGTCGCAGGGAGGACTATGGCTACACCTTC.

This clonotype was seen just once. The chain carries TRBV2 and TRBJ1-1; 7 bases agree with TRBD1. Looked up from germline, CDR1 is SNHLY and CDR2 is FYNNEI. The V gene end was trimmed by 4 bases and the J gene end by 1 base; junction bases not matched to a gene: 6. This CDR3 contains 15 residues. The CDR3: CASSGDRTTNTEAFF. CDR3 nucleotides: TGTGCCAGCAGTGGGGACAGAACAACGAACACTGAAGCTTTCTTT.

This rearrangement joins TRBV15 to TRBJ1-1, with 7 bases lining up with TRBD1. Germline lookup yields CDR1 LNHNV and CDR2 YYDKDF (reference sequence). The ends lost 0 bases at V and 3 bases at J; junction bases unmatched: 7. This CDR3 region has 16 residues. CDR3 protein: CATSRDLDRVHTEAFF. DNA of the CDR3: TGTGCCACCAGCAGAGATTTAGACAGGGTACACACTGAAGCTTTCTTT. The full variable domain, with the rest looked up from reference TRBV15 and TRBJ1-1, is DAMVIQNPRYQVTQFGKPVTLSCSQTLNHNVMYWYQQKSSQAPKLLFHYYDKDFNNEADTPDNFQSRRPNTSFCFLDIRSPGLGDTAMYLCATSRDLDRVHTEAFFGQGTRLTVV.

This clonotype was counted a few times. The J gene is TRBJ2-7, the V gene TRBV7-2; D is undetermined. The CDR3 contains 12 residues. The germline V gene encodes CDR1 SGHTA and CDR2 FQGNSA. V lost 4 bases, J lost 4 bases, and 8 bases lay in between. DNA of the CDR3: TGTGCCAGCAGCTCCCAGGTTTACGAGCAGTACTTC. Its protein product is CASSSQVYEQYF. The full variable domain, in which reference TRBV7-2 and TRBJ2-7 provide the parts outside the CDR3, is GAGVSQSPSNKVTEKGKDVELRCDPISGHTALYWYRQSLGQGLEFLIYFQGNSAPDKSGLPSDRFSAERTGGSVSTLTIQRTQQEDSAVYLCASSSQVYEQYFGPGTRLTVT.

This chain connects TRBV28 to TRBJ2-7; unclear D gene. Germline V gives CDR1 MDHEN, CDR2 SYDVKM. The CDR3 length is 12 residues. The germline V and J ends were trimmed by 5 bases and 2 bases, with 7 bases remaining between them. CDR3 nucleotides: TGTGCCAGCAGTACCAGAACCTACGAGCAGTACTTC. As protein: CASSTRTYEQYF.

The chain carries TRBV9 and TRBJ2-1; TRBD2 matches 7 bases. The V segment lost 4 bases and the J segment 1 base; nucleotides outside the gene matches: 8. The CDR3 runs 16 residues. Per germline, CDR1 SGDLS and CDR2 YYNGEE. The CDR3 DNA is TGTGCCAGCAGCACCCCCGGGGGGAGATCCTACAATGAGCAGTTCTTC. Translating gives CASSTPGGRSYNEQFF.

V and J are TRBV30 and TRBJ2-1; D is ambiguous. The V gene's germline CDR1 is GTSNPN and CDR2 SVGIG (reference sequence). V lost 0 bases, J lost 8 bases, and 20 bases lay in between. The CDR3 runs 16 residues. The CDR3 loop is CAWSVRSTNIRYEQFF. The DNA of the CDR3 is TGTGCCTGGAGTGTACGTAGCACCAACATTAGGTATGAGCAGTTCTTC.

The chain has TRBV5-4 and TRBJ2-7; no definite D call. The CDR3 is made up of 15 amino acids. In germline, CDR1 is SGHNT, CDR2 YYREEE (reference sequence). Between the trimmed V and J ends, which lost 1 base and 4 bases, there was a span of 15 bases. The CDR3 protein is CASSLSTGSRYEQYF. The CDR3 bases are TGTGCCAGCAGCTTGTCGACTGGCAGCCGATACGAGCAGTACTTC.